The clone carrying this T cell receptor (beta chain) was recorded many times. Arm-PCR of CDR3 regions with iRepertoire HTBI primers generated TCR beta libraries. One entry per CDR3 protein results from TCRdb running MiXCR on the multiplex PCR reads. This table holds hundreds of thousands of distinct CDR3 sequences, roughly 15% found once. Losses at the gene ends were 3 bases for V and 4 bases for J; bases not matched to a gene: 5. The CDR3 consists of 14 residues. Time point here: newly diagnosed GD, antithyroid drugs for less than 3 months. RNA extracted from PBMCs served as the sequencing template. This sample was included in a study of regulatory T cells in long-lasting Graves disease. These data also formed part of another study, on T cells in Graves' hyperthyroidism and ophthalmopathy.

The sequence was collected from a woman aged 30 to 39 with Graves disease. V is TRBV12-3 or TRBV12-4 and J is TRBJ2-7; TRBD2 aligns across 8 bases. The sample was peripheral blood mononuclear cells (PBMCs), taken at new diagnosis, from a patient treated with antithyroid drugs. CDR3 amino acids: CASSFSGGPYEQYF. The CDR3 DNA reads as TGTGCCAGCAGTTTCTCGGGAGGGCCGTACGAGCAGTACTTC.